Listed below are T cell receptor beta chains from one sample, sequenced in a study of cytomegalovirus exposure and HLA in healthy donors. The data were produced by immunoSEQ multiplex PCR, yet TCRdb's version contains in-frame clones alone and is incomplete. Of 140,000 to 150,000 clones in the sample, nearly 80% were seen once. Sequenced: PBMCs. All receptors derive from a man aged 35 to 55 in good health and CMV-seropositive. CDR3s include the opening cysteine and the closing phenylalanine or tryptophan. Each record gives: V gene, J gene, clone size, D gene, CDR3 protein, CDR3 DNA. A D gene is named only where the DNA matches it firmly. The size of a clone is reported for some rows only, either as once, few or many, or as a class for expanded clones.

>TRBV6-4|TRBJ2-6|NA|NA
CASSDTAAGANVLTF
TGTGCCAGCAGTGACACAGCGGCAGGGGCCAACGTCCTGACTTTC
>TRBV29-1|TRBJ2-5|NA|NA
CSVTRDIQETQYF
TGCAGCGTGACCCGGGACATACAAGAGACCCAGTACTTC
>TRBV19|TRBJ1-3|once|NA
CAAWTAGNTIYF
TGTGCCGCTTGGACAGCGGGAAACACCATATATTTT
>TRBV5-8|TRBJ2-3|NA|NA
CASSLGQRLGTDTQYF
TGTGCCAGCAGCTTGGGTCAGCGCCTAGGCACAGATACGCAGTATTTT
>TRBV5-6|TRBJ2-5|NA|NA
CASSYAGQETQYF
TGTGCCAGCAGCTACGCAGGGCAAGAGACCCAGTACTTC
>TRBV12-1|TRBJ2-5|NA|NA
CASSLARGDRQETQYF
TGTGCCAGCAGCCTCGCCAGAGGGGACAGACAAGAGACCCAGTACTTC
>TRBV5-1|TRBJ2-3|NA|NA
CASSLSGDTQYF
TGCGCCAGCAGCTTGAGCGGAGATACGCAGTATTTT
>TRBV10-3|TRBJ2-5|NA|TRBD1
CAIRAEGQAENF
TGTGCCATCAGGGCGGAGGGACAGGCGGAGAACTTC
>TRBV6-6|TRBJ2-7|NA|NA
CASSYEATRGSYEQYF
TGTGCCAGCAGTTACGAGGCGACACGGGGCTCCTACGAGCAGTACTTC
>TRBV25-1|TRBJ2-7|NA|TRBD1
CASEPGTGLGYEQYF
TGTGCCAGTGAACCCGGGACAGGTCTAGGGTACGAGCAGTACTTC
>TRBV5-1|TRBJ2-7|once|NA
CASSLSWGQYEQYF
TGCGCCAGCAGCTTAAGCTGGGGGCAATATGAGCAGTACTTC
>TRBV6-4|TRBJ2-5|NA|NA
CASSPRLTKETQYF
TGTGCCAGCAGTCCCCGACTTACTAAAGAGACCCAGTACTTC
>TRBV5-1|TRBJ1-6|NA|TRBD1
CASSLEGAHAYNSPLHF
TGCGCCAGCAGCTTGGAGGGGGCCCACGCTTATAATTCACCCCTCCACTTT
>TRBV19|TRBJ1-5|NA|NA
CASSIGGQPQHF
TGTGCCAGTAGTATAGGAGGTCAGCCCCAGCATTTT
>TRBV5-8|TRBJ2-2|NA|NA
CASSLGQVNTGELFF
TGTGCCAGCAGCTTGGGACAGGTGAACACCGGGGAGCTGTTTTTT
>TRBV11-2|TRBJ2-1|NA|NA
CASSWDGSSYNEQFF
TGTGCCAGCAGCTGGGACGGGAGCTCCTACAATGAGCAGTTCTTC
>TRBV18|TRBJ2-3|few|TRBD2
CASSPIELAGVTDTQYF
TGTGCCAGCTCCCCTATCGAACTAGCGGGGGTCACAGATACGCAGTATTTT
>TRBV9|TRBJ2-7|few|NA
CASSRGLDYEQYF
TGTGCCAGCAGCAGGGGACTGGACTACGAGCAGTACTTC
>TRBV6-5|TRBJ2-4|NA|TRBD1
CASSAHRGTKNIQYF
TGTGCCAGCAGTGCACACAGGGGCACCAAAAACATTCAGTACTTC
>TRBV30|TRBJ2-7|NA|NA
CAWDKNYEQYF
TGTGCCTGGGACAAGAACTACGAGCAGTACTTC
>TRBV4-1|TRBJ2-7|NA|NA
CASSQGRQENYEQYF
TGCGCCAGCAGCCAAGGGAGACAGGAGAACTACGAGCAGTACTTC
>TRBV28|TRBJ1-4|NA|TRBD1
CASTSRGVGSEKLFF
TGTGCCAGCACCAGCAGGGGGGTCGGCTCTGAAAAACTGTTTTTT
>TRBV7-9|TRBJ2-7|NA|NA
CSSGEQYF
TGTTCCTCGGGGGAGCAGTACTTC
>TRBV28|TRBJ1-2|NA|NA
CASSLNLFGYTF
TGTGCCAGCAGTTTAAACCTATTCGGGTACACCTTC
>TRBV28|TRBJ2-3|NA|NA
CASSVGGPPDTQYF
TGTGCCAGCAGTGTCGGAGGCCCTCCAGATACGCAGTATTTT
>TRBV6-4|TRBJ2-3|NA|TRBD2
CASSDTLAGAAGTDTQYF
TGTGCCAGCAGTGACACCCTAGCGGGAGCCGCTGGCACAGATACGCAGTATTTT
>TRBV19|TRBJ1-4|NA|NA
CASSILVTGTNEKLFF
TGTGCCAGTAGTATATTGGTGACGGGAACTAATGAAAAACTGTTTTTT
>TRBV10-3|TRBJ2-5|NA|NA
CAISEKGSGETQYF
TGTGCCATCAGTGAAAAGGGGTCAGGCGAGACCCAGTACTTC
>TRBV4-2|TRBJ2-7|few|NA
CASSPGYEQYF
TGTGCCAGCAGCCCAGGTTACGAGCAGTACTTC
>TRBV7-9|TRBJ1-1|many|NA
CASSLPGGGTEAFF
TGTGCCAGCAGCCTCCCGGGGGGGGGCACTGAAGCTTTCTTT
>TRBV6-5|TRBJ2-7|NA|TRBD2
CASTRLAGASYEQYF
TGTGCCAGCACCAGACTAGCGGGAGCCTCCTACGAGCAGTACTTC
>TRBV19|TRBJ2-1|once|NA
CASSPEENSGNEQFF
TGTGCCAGTAGTCCCGAAGAGAATAGCGGTAATGAGCAGTTCTTC
>TRBV11-2|TRBJ2-2|NA|TRBD1
CASRERDRGPGELFF
TGTGCCAGCCGAGAAAGGGACAGGGGGCCCGGGGAGCTGTTTTTT
>TRBV10-2|TRBJ1-5|once|TRBD1
CASSPGQGRGQPQHF
TGCGCCAGCAGCCCCGGACAGGGAAGGGGGCAGCCCCAGCATTTT
>TRBV19|TRBJ1-1|NA|NA
CASSVQGRNTEAFF
TGTGCCAGTAGTGTACAGGGTCGGAACACTGAAGCTTTCTTT
>TRBV7-3|TRBJ2-1|once|TRBD1
CASSLTGSDEQFF
TGTGCCAGCAGCTTGACAGGGTCGGATGAGCAGTTCTTC
>TRBV10-3|TRBJ2-7|NA|NA
CAISEHSYEQYF
TGTGCCATCAGTGAGCACAGCTACGAGCAGTACTTC
>TRBV18|TRBJ1-1|NA|NA
CASSPNSQGRNTEAFF
TGTGCCAGCTCACCTAACTCCCAGGGGAGGAACACTGAAGCTTTCTTT
>TRBV12-5|TRBJ2-1|NA|TRBD1
CASGLTTGTGGYNEQFF
TGTGCTAGTGGTTTGACGACTGGGACAGGGGGCTACAATGAGCAGTTCTTC
>TRBV30|TRBJ1-1|NA|NA
CAWSALTGGGTEAFF
TGTGCCTGGAGTGCCCTCACGGGGGGGGGCACTGAAGCTTTCTTT
>TRBV7-9|TRBJ2-1|few|TRBD2
CASSPRGAGGFNEQFF
TGTGCCAGCAGCCCCCGGGGGGCGGGAGGGTTCAATGAGCAGTTCTTC
>TRBV9|TRBJ2-2|NA|NA
CASSVALTGELFF
TGTGCCAGCAGCGTAGCTCTAACCGGGGAGCTGTTTTTT
>TRBV12-2|TRBJ2-7|NA|NA
CASRLRMTGRDEQYF
TGTGCAAGTCGCTTAAGAATGACAGGGCGAGACGAGCAGTACTTC
>TRBV5-1|TRBJ2-7|NA|NA
CASSSMGHNSYEQYF
TGCGCCAGCAGCTCCATGGGACACAACTCCTACGAGCAGTACTTC
>TRBV7-6|TRBJ1-3|NA|NA
CASSLVWSGDISGNTIYF
TGTGCCAGCAGCTTAGTGTGGTCAGGGGACATCTCTGGAAACACCATATATTTT
>TRBV10-2|TRBJ2-7|NA|TRBD2
CASTSGGPYEQYF
TGCGCCAGCACTAGCGGGGGCCCCTACGAGCAGTACTTC
>TRBV5-4|TRBJ2-1|NA|TRBD2
CASSLIEAGGEQFF
TGTGCCAGCAGCTTGATAGAGGCGGGAGGTGAGCAGTTCTTC
>TRBV5-4|TRBJ2-2|NA|NA
CASNLGGGTNTGELFF
TGTGCCAGCAACCTCGGAGGGGGCACGAACACCGGGGAGCTGTTTTTT